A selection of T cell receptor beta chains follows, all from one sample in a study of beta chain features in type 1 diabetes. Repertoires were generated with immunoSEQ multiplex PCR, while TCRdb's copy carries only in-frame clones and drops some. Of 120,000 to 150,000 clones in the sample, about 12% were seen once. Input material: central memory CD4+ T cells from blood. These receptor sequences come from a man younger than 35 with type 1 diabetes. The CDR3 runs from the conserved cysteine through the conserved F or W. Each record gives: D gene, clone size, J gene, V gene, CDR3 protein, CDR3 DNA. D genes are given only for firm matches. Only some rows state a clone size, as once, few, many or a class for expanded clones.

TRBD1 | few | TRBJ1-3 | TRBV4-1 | CASSLGDRTPGNTIYF | TGCGCCAGCAGCCTCGGGGACAGAACGCCCGGAAACACCATATATTTT
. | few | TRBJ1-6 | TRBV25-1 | CASRQTNSPLHF | TGTGCCAGCAGACAGACTAATTCACCCCTCCACTTT
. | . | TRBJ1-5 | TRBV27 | CASSLGAVNSNQPQHF | TGTGCCAGCAGTTTAGGGGCAGTGAATAGCAATCAGCCCCAGCATTTT
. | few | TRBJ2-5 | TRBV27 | CASSQSAVQETQYF | TGTGCCAGCAGTCAGAGCGCGGTCCAAGAGACCCAGTACTTC
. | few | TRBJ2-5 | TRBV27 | CASSRLGTQYF | TGTGCCAGCAGCAGGCTTGGGACCCAGTACTTC
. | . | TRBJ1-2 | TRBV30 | CAWRIASSGYGYTF | TGTGCCTGGAGAATCGCATCCTCTGGATATGGCTACACCTTC
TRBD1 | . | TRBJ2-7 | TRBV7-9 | CASSSEDRGHHEQYF | TGTGCCAGCAGCTCCGAGGACAGGGGGCACCACGAGCAGTACTTC
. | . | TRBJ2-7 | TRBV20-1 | CSASDGDEQYF | TGCAGTGCTAGCGATGGGGACGAGCAGTACTTC
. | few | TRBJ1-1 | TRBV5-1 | CASSSGQMNTEAFF | TGCGCCAGCAGTTCCGGGCAGATGAACACTGAAGCTTTCTTT
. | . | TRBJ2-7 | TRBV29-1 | CSVDGNDSGGSYEQYF | TGCAGCGTTGATGGAAACGACAGTGGGGGCTCCTACGAGCAGTACTTC
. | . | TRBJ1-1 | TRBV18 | CASSPGAEAFF | TGTGCCAGCTCACCAGGGGCCGAAGCTTTCTTT
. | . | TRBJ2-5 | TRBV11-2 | CASTLRTDQETQYF | TGTGCCAGCACCCTTAGGACAGATCAAGAGACCCAGTACTTC
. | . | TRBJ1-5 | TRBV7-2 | CASSFKTGPNQPQHF | TGTGCCAGCAGCTTCAAGACAGGACCGAATCAGCCCCAGCATTTT
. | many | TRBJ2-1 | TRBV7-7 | CASSLVYGDEQFF | TGTGCTAGCAGCTTAGTTTATGGAGATGAGCAGTTCTTC
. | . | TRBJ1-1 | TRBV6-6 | CASSPILAGTEAFF | TGTGCCAGCAGCCCCATCCTGGCGGGGACTGAAGCTTTCTTT
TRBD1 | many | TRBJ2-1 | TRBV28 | CASSRDRGPYNEQFF | TGTGCCAGCAGCCGAGACAGGGGGCCCTACAATGAGCAGTTCTTC
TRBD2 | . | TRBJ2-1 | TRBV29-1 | CSVWSIQGTSGDGSSYNEQFF | TGCAGCGTTTGGAGTATTCAAGGGACTAGCGGGGATGGGAGCTCCTACAATGAGCAGTTCTTC
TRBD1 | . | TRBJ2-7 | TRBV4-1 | CASSQMPGQGAYEQYF | TGCGCCAGCAGCCAAATGCCGGGACAGGGGGCCTACGAGCAGTACTTC
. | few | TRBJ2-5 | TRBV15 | CATSRDIGYQETQYF | TGTGCCACCAGCAGAGATATCGGCTACCAAGAGACCCAGTACTTC
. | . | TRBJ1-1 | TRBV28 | CASSDADKLAHSEAFF | TGTGCCAGCAGTGATGCTGACAAGCTCGCTCACAGTGAAGCTTTCTTT
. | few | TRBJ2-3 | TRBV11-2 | CASSLRDLGDTQYF | TGTGCCAGCAGCCTCCGAGACCTTGGGGATACGCAGTATTTT
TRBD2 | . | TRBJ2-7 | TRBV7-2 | CASSLGLAGSEQYF | TGTGCCAGCAGCTTAGGCCTAGCGGGGAGCGAGCAGTACTTC
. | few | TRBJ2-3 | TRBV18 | CASSPFQGGTSTDTQYF | TGTGCCAGCTCACCCTTCCAAGGGGGGACCAGCACAGATACGCAGTATTTT
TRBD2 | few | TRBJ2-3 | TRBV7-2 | CASSRTSGGARDTQYF | TGTGCCAGCAGTCGGACTAGCGGGGGGGCCAGAGATACGCAGTATTTT
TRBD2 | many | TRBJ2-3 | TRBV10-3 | CAISEPLAGVGDTQYF | TGTGCCATCTCGGAGCCCCTAGCGGGCGTGGGAGATACGCAGTATTTT
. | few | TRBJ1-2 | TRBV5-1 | CASTLGSDYGYTF | TGCGCCAGCACCCTCGGCAGCGACTATGGCTACACCTTC